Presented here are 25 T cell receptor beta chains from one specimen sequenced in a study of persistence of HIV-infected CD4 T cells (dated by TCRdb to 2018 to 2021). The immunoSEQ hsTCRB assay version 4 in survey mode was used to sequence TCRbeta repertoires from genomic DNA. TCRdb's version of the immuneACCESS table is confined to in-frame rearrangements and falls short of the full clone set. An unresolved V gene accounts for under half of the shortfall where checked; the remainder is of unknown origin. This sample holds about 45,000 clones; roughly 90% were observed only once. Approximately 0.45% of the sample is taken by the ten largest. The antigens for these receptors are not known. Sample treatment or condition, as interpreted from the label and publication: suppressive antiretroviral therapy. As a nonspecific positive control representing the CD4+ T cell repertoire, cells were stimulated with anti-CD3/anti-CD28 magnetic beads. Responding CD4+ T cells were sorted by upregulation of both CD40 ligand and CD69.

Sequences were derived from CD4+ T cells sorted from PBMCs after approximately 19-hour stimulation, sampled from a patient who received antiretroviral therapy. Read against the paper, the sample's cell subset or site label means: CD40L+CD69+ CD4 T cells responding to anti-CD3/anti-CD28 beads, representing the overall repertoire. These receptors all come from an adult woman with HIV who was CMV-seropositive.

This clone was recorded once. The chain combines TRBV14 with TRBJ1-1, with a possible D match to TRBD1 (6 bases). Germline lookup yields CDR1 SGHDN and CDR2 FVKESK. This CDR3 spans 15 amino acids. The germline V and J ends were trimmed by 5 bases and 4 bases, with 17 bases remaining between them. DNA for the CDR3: TGTGCCAGCAGCGGGGGTGACAGGAGGGGCACTGAAGCTTTCTTT. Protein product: CASSGGDRRGTEAFF.

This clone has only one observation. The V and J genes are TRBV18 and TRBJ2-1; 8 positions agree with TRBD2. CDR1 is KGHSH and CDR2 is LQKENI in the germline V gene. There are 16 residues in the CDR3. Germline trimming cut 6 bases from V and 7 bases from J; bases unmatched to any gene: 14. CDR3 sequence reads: CASSLQNPGGRNEQFF. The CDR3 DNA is TGTGCCAGCTCTCTGCAGAATCCGGGGGGGCGAAATGAGCAGTTCTTC.

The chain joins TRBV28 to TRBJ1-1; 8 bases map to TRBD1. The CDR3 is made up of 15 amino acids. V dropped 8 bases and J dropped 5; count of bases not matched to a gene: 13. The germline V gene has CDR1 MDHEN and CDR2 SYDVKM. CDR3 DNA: TGTGCCAGCTTCACCCCCAGGGGGCTATATACTGAAGCTTTCTTT. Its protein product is CASFTPRGLYTEAFF. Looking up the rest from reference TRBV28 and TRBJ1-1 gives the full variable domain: DVKVTQSSRYLVKRTGEKVFLECVQDMDHENMFWYRQDPGLGLRLIYFSYDVKMKEKGDIPEGYSVSREKKERFSLILESASTNQTSMYLCASFTPRGLYTEAFFGQGTRLTVV.

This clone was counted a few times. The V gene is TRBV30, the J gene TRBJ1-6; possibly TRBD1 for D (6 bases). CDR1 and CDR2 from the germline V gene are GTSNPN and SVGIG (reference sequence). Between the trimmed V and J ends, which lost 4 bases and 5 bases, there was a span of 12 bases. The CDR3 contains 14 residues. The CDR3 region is CAWIGQSNNSPLHF. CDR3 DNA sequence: TGTGCCTGGATTGGACAGTCTAATAATTCACCCCTCCACTTT.

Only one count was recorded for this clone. The CDR3 bases are TGTGCCAGTAGTGTGAGTGGGACAGCCAATAATTCACCCCTCCACTTT. Translated: CASSVSGTANNSPLHF. The chain joins TRBV19 to TRBJ1-6; 7 bases agree with TRBD1. This CDR3 spans 16 amino acids. V lost 5 bases to trimming and J lost 5 bases; unmatched junction nucleotides: 9. Germline loops: CDR1 LNHDA, CDR2 SQIVND (reference sequence).

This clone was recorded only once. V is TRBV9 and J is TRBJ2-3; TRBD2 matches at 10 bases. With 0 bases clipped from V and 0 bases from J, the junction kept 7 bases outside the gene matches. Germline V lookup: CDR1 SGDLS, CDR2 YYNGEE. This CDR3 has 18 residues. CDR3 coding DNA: TGTGCCAGCAGCGTAGTAGCGGGGGGCCCAACTAGCACAGATACGCAGTATTTT. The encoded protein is CASSVVAGGPTSTDTQYF.

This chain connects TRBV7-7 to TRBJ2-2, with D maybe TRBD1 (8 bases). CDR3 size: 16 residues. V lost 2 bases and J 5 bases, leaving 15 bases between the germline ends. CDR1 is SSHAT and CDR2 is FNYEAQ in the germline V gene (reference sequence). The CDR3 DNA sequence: TGTGCCAGCAGCTTAAACAGGGGGGGCCCGACCGGGGAGCTGTTTTTT. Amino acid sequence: CASSLNRGGPTGELFF.

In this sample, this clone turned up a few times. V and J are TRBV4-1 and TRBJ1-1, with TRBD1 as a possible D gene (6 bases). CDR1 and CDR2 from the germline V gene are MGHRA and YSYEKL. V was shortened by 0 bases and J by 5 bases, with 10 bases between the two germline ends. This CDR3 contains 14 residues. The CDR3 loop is CASSQEQGLTEAFF. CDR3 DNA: TGCGCCAGCAGCCAAGAACAGGGTCTAACTGAAGCTTTCTTT.

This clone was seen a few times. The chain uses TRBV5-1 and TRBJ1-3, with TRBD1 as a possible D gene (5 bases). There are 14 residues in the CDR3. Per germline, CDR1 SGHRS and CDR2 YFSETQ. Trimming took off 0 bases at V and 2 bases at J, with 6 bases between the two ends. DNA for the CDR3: TGCGCCAGCAGCTTGGCGACAGCTGGAAACACCATATATTTT. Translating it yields CASSLATAGNTIYF. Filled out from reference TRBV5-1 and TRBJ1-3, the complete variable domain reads KAGVTQTPRYLIKTRGQQVTLSCSPISGHRSVSWYQQTPGQGLQFLFEYFSETQRNKGNFPGRFSGRQFSNSRSEMNVSTLELGDSALYLCASSLATAGNTIYFGEGSWLTVV.

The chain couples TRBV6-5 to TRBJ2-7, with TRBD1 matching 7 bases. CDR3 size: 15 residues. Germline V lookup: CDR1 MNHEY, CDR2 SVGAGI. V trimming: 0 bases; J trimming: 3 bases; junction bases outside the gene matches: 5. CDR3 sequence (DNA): TGTGCCAGCAGTTACTCGCGAGACAGGGTCTACGAGCAGTACTTC. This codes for CASSYSRDRVYEQYF.

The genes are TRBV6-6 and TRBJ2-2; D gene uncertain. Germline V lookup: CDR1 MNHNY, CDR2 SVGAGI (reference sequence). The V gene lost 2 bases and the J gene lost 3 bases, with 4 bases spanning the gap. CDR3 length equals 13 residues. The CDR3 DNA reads TGTGCCAGCAGTTACATTGACACCGGGGAGCTGTTTTTT. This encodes CASSYIDTGELFF.

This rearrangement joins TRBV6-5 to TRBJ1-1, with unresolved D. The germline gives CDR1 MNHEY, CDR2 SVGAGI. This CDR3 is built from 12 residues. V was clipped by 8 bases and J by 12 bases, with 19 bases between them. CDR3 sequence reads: CASLVGLSEPFF. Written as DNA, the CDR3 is TGTGCCAGCTTAGTGGGATTATCTGAGCCTTTCTTT.

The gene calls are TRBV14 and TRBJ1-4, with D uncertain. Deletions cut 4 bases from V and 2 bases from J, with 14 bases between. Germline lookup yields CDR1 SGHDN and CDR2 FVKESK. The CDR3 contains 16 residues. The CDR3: CASSPRPGETNEKLFF. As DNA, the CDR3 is TGTGCCAGCAGCCCACGTCCGGGTGAGACTAATGAAAAACTGTTTTTT.

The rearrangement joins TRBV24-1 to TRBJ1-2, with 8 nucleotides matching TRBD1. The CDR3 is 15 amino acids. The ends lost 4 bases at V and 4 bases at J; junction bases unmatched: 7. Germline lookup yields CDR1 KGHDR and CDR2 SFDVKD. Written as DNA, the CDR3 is TGTGCCACCAGTGACCCAGGGGGCGCTGGCTATGGCTACACCTTC. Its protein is CATSDPGGAGYGYTF.

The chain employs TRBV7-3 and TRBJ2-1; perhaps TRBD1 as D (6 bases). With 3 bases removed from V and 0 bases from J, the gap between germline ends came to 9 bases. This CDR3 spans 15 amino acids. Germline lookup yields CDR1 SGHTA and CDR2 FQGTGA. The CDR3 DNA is TGTGCCAGCAGCTTGGAGGACAGCTCCTACAATGAGCAGTTCTTC. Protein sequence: CASSLEDSSYNEQFF.

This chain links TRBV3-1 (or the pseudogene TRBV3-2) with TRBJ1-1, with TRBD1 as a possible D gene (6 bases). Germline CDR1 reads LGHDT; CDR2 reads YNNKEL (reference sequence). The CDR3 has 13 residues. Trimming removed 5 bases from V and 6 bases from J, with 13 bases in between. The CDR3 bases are TGTGCCAGCAGCAACAGGGAGGGCGCTGAAGCTTTCTTT. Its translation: CASSNREGAEAFF.

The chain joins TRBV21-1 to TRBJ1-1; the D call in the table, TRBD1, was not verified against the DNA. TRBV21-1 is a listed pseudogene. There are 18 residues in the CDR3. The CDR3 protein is CASSKRVPGQGMNTEAFF. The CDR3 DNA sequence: TGTGCCAGCAGCAAACGAGTTCCGGGACAGGGAATGAACACTGAAGCTTTCTTT.

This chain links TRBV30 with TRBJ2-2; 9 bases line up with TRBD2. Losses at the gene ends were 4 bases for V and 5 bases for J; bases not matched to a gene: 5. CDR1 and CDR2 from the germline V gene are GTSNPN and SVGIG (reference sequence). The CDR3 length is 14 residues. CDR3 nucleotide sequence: TGTGCCTGGACCACCCTAGCGGGGACCGGGGAGCTGTTTTTT. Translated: CAWTTLAGTGELFF.

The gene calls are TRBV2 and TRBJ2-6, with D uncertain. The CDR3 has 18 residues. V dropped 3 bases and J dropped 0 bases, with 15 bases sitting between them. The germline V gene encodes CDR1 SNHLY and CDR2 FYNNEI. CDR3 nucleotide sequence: TGTGCCAGCAGTGACAGACTGGTCAGCTACTCTGGGGCCAACGTCCTGACTTTC. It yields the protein CASSDRLVSYSGANVLTF.

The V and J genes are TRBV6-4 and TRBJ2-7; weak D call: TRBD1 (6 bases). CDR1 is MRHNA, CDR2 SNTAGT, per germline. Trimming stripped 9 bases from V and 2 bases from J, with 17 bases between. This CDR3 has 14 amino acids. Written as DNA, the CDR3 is TGTGCCAGACCCTGTTGGGGGCGCCCCTACGAGCAGTACGTC. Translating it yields CARPCWGRPYEQYV.

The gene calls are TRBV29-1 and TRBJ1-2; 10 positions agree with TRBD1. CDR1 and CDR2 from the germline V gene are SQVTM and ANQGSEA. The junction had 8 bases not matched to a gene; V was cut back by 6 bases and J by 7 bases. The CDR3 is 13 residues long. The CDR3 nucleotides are TGCAGCGTAAGACAGGGGGCGGGAGGTGGCTACACCTTC. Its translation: CSVRQGAGGGYTF.

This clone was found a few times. The CDR3 DNA sequence: TGTGCCTGGAGTGGGCTAGCGGGGATCAATGAGCAGTTCTTC. It yields the protein CAWSGLAGINEQFF. The genes are TRBV30 and TRBJ2-1; 9 positions match TRBD2. The length of the CDR3 is 14 residues. The junction had 4 bases not matched to a gene; V was cut back by 1 base and J by 6 bases. Germline lookup yields CDR1 GTSNPN and CDR2 SVGIG (reference sequence). The variable domain in full, completed from reference TRBV30 and TRBJ2-1, reads SQTIHQWPATLVQPVGSPLSLECTVEGTSNPNLYWYRQAAGRGLQLLFYSVGIGQISSEVPQNLSASRPQDRQFILSSKKLLLSDSGFYLCAWSGLAGINEQFFGPGTRLTVL.

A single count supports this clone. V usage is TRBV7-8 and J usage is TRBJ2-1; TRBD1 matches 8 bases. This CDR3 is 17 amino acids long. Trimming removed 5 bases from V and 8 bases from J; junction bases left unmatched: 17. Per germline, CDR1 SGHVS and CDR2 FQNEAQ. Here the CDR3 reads CASSPRVQGARGDEQFF. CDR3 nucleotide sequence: TGTGCCAGCAGCCCGCGGGTGCAGGGGGCGCGCGGCGATGAGCAGTTCTTC.

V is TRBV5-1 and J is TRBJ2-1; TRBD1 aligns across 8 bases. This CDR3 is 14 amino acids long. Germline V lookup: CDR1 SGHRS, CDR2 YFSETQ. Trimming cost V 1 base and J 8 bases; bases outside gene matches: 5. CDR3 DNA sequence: TGCGCCAGCAGCTTGTCAGGGGGCATGGATGAGCAGTTCTTC. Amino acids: CASSLSGGMDEQFF. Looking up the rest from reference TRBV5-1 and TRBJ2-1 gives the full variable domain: KAGVTQTPRYLIKTRGQQVTLSCSPISGHRSVSWYQQTPGQGLQFLFEYFSETQRNKGNFPGRFSGRQFSNSRSEMNVSTLELGDSALYLCASSLSGGMDEQFFGPGTRLTVL.

The CDR3 DNA sequence: TGCGCCAGCAGTCAGCGGAGCAGACCGGGACCGGTGCCGAGGGACGAGCAGTACGTC. Translation gives CASSQRSRPGPVPRDEQYV. The J gene is TRBJ2-7, the V gene TRBV23-1; tentatively, D is TRBD1 or TRBD2 (5 bases each). TRBV23-1 is labeled an ORF, and its function is uncertain. V was shortened by 3 bases and J by 5 bases, with 29 bases between the two germline ends. CDR3 length: 19 residues.